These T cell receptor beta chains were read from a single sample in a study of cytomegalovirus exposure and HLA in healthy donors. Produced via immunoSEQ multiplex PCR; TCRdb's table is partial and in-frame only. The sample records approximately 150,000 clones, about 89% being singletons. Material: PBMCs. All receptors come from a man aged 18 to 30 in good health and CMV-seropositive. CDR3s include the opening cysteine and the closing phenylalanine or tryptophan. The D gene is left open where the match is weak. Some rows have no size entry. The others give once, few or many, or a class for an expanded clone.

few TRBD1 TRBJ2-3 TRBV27 CASRRDRRTDTQYF TGTGCCAGCAGGAGGGACAGGCGGACAGATACGCAGTATTTT
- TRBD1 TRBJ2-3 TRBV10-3 CAISAGTGSTDTQYF TGTGCCATCAGCGCCGGGACAGGGTCTACAGATACGCAGTATTTT
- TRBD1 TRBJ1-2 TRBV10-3 CAITDRDRDGYTF TGTGCCATCACTGACCGGGACAGAGATGGCTACACCTTC
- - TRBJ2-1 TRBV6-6 CASSYPQGKGYNEQFF TGTGCCAGCAGTTACCCTCAGGGGAAAGGTTACAATGAGCAGTTCTTC
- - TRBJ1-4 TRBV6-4 CASSEFRVPTNEKLFF TGTGCCAGCAGTGAATTCAGGGTCCCAACTAATGAAAAACTGTTTTTT
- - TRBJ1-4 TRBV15 CATSTQGRSEKLFF TGTGCCACCAGCACTCAGGGTAGGAGTGAAAAACTGTTTTTT
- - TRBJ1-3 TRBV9 CASSVAGSGLSGNTIYF TGTGCCAGCAGCGTAGCGGGGTCAGGACTCTCTGGAAACACCATATATTTT
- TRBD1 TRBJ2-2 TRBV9 CASSVTTGTVNTGELFF TGTGCCAGCAGCGTAACAACCGGGACAGTGAACACCGGGGAGCTGTTTTTT
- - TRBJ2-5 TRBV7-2 CASSFYGAGETQYF TGTGCCAGCAGCTTCTATGGAGCCGGGGAGACCCAGTACTTC
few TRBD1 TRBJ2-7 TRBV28 CASSPGQGLTYEQYF TGTGCCAGCAGCCCTGGACAGGGGCTCACCTACGAGCAGTACTTC
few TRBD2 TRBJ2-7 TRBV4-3 CASSHGLADYEQYF TGCGCCAGCAGCCATGGCCTAGCGGACTACGAGCAGTACTTC
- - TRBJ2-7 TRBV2 CASSEEAGTYEQYF TGTGCCAGCAGTGAAGAGGCGGGGACCTACGAGCAGTACTTC
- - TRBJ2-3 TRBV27 CASSPGMFTDTQYF TGTGCCAGCAGTCCGGGGATGTTCACAGATACGCAGTATTTT
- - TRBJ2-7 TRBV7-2 CASSLVTSFHTSSYEQYF TGTGCCAGCAGCTTAGTTACCTCATTCCACACTAGCTCCTACGAGCAGTACTTC
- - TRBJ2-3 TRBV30 CAWSVDIPWDTTDTQYF TGTGCCTGGAGTGTAGATATCCCGTGGGACACGACAGATACGCAGTATTTT
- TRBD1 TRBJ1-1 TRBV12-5 CASGLRTGNTEAFF TGTGCTAGTGGTTTGAGGACAGGGAACACTGAAGCTTTCTTT
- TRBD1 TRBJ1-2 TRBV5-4 CASSGGKYGYTF TGTGCCAGCTCAGGGGGGAAGTATGGCTACACCTTC
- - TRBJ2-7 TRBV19 CASSPLYPRGVGEQYF TGTGCCAGTAGTCCCCTCTATCCGCGGGGAGTGGGCGAGCAGTACTTC
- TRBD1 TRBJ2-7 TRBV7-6 CASSPVLGQGFYEQYF TGTGCCAGCAGCCCGGTGCTAGGACAGGGTTTCTACGAGCAGTACTTC
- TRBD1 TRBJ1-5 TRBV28 CASSFLGTGGIINQPQHF TGTGCCAGCAGTTTTTTAGGGACAGGGGGAATAATCAATCAGCCCCAGCATTTT
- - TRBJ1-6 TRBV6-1 CASSALDRSSYNLPLHF TGTGCCAGCAGTGCCCTGGACAGAAGCTCCTATAATTTACCCCTCCACTTT
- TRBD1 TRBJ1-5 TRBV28 CASSPPGQGVGQPQHF TGTGCCAGCAGTCCACCGGGACAGGGGGTTGGTCAGCCCCAGCATTTT
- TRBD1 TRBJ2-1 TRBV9 CASAIPKTGGSYNEQFF TGTGCCAGCGCCATCCCCAAGACAGGGGGCTCCTACAATGAGCAGTTCTTC
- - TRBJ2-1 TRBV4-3 CASSQDLPGEQFF TGCGCCAGCAGCCAAGATCTCCCCGGGGAGCAGTTCTTC
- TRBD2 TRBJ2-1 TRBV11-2 CASSRRGEASGGHNEQFF TGTGCCAGCAGCCGTCGGGGGGAGGCGAGCGGGGGACACAATGAGCAGTTCTTC
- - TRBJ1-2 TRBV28 CASDAGVDGYTF TGTGCCAGTGATGCGGGTGTCGATGGCTACACCTTC
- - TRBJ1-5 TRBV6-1 CASGSLINQPQHF TGTGCCAGCGGTAGCCTGATAAATCAGCCCCAGCATTTT
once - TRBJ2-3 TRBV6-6 CASSLGKGRAYTQYF TGTGCCAGCAGTCTGGGGAAGGGGCGCGCGTATACGCAGTATTTT
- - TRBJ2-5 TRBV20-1 CSARGRETQYF TGCAGTGCTAGAGGGAGGGAGACCCAGTACTTC
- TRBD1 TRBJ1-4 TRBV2 CASSPTGTHEKLFF TGTGCCAGCAGTCCGACAGGGACCCATGAAAAACTGTTTTTT
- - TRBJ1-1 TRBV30 CAWSQGQNTEAFF TGTGCCTGGAGTCAGGGACAGAACACTGAAGCTTTCTTT
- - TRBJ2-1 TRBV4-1 CASSQALAYHEQFF TGCGCCAGCAGCCAAGCGCTAGCCTACCATGAGCAGTTCTTC
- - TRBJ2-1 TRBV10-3 CAISDWAGSHNEQFF TGTGCCATCAGTGACTGGGCGGGAAGCCACAATGAGCAGTTCTTC
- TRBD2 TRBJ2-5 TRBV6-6 CASSWGGLVGETQYF TGTGCCAGCAGCTGGGGGGGACTAGTGGGAGAGACCCAGTACTTC
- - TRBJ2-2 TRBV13 CASSLGHTGKLFF TGTGCCAGCAGCTTAGGCCATACAGGGAAGCTGTTTTTT
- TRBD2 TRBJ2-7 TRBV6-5 CASSKSGGSSYEQYF TGTGCCAGCAGTAAGAGCGGGGGGAGCTCCTACGAGCAGTACTTC
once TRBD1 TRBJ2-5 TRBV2 CASLLQGRQETQYF TGTGCCAGCCTTTTACAGGGGCGCCAAGAGACCCAGTACTTC
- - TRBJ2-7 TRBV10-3 CAISEMESSYEQYF TGTGCCATCAGTGAAATGGAGTCTTCCTACGAGCAGTACTTC
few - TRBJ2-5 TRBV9 CASSVRRAGETQYF TGTGCCAGCAGCGTGCGGCGGGCGGGGGAGACCCAGTACTTC
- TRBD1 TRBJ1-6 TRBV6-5 CASSRYRDRVSPLHF TGTGCCAGCAGCCGTTACCGGGACAGGGTTTCACCCCTCCACTTT
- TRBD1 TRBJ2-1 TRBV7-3 CASSLGTGSNEQFF TGTGCCAGCAGCTTAGGGACAGGGAGCAATGAGCAGTTCTTC
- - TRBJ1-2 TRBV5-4 CASSWSGPYGYTF TGTGCCAGCAGCTGGTCAGGCCCCTATGGCTACACCTTC
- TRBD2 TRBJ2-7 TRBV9 CASSVGGRNEQYF TGTGCCAGCAGCGTTGGCGGGAGAAACGAGCAGTACTTC
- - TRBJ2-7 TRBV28 CASSFTGVGYEQYF TGTGCCAGCAGTTTTACGGGAGTGGGATACGAGCAGTACTTC
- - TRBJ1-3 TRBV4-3 CASSQAAAGNTIYF TGCGCCAGCAGCCAAGCCGCGGCTGGAAACACCATATATTTT
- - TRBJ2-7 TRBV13 CASSLGSNYEQYF TGTGCCAGCAGCTTAGGTAGCAACTACGAGCAGTACTTC
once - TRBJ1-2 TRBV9 CASSVAWGGLPNYGYTF TGTGCCAGCAGCGTAGCATGGGGGGGGCTCCCTAACTATGGCTACACCTTC
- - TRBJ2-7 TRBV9 CASSVASDYEQYF TGTGCCAGCAGCGTAGCAAGCGACTACGAGCAGTACTTC
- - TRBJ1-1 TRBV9 CASSAGTEAFF TGTGCCAGCAGCGCCGGGACAGAAGCTTTCTTT
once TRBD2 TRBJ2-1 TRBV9 CASSETGTSANEQFF TGTGCCAGCAGCGAGACCGGGACTAGTGCGAATGAGCAGTTCTTC
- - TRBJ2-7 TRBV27 CASSLDLRSSYEQYF TGTGCCAGCAGTTTAGATCTCCGGTCCTCCTACGAGCAGTACTTC
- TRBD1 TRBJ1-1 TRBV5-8 CASSSGQGARIAEAFF TGTGCCAGCAGCTCCGGACAGGGGGCTAGAATAGCTGAAGCTTTCTTT
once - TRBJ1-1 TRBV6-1 CASSERLRGEAFF TGTGCCAGCAGTGAACGGTTAAGAGGTGAAGCTTTCTTT
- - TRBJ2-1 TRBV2 CALMSGGHYNEQFF TGTGCCCTAATGTCGGGGGGACACTACAATGAGCAATTCTTC